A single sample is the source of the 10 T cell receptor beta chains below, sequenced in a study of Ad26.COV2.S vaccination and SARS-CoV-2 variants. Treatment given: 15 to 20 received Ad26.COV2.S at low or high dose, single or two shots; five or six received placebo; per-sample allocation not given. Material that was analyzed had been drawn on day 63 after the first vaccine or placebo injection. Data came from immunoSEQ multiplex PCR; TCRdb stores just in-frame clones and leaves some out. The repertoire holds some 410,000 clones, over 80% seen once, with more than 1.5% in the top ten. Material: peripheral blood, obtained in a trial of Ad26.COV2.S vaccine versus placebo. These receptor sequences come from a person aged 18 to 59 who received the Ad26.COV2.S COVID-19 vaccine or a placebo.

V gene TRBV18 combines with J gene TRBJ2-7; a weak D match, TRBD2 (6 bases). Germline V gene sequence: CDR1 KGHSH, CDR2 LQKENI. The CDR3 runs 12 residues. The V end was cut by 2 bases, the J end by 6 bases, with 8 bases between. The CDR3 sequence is CASSPAGFEQYF. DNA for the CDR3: TGTGCCAGCTCACCAGCGGGGTTCGAGCAGTACTTC.

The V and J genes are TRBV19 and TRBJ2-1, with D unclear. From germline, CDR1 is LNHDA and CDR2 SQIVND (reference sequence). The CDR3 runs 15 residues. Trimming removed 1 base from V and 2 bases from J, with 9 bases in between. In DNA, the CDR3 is TGTGCCAGTAGTATAGGACCCAGCCCCTACAATGAGCAGTTCTTC. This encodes CASSIGPSPYNEQFF.

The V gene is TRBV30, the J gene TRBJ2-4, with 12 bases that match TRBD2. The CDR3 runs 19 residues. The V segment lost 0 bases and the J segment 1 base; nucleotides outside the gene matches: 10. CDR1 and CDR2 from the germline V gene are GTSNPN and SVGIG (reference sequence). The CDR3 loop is CAWSVGWLAGGSAKNIQYF. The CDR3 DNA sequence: TGTGCCTGGAGTGTCGGGTGGCTAGCGGGGGGGTCGGCCAAAAACATTCAGTACTTC.

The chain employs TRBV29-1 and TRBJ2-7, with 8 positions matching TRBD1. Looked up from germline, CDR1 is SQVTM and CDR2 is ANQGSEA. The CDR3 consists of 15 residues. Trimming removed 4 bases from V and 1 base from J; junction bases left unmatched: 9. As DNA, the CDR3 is TGCAGCGTTGCCCTGATTGGGACAGGATCCTACGAGCAGTACTTC. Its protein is CSVALIGTGSYEQYF.

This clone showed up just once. CDR3 region: CASSSGTGRRSEAFF. The CDR3 DNA follows: TGTGCCAGCAGCTCGGGGACAGGGAGGAGAAGTGAAGCTTTCTTT. The genes are TRBV7-6 and TRBJ1-1; 9 bases are a match to TRBD1. Germline loops: CDR1 SGHVS, CDR2 FNYEAQ. The CDR3 loop spans 15 amino acids. V shed 4 bases and J 7 bases; nucleotides not matched to a gene: 10.

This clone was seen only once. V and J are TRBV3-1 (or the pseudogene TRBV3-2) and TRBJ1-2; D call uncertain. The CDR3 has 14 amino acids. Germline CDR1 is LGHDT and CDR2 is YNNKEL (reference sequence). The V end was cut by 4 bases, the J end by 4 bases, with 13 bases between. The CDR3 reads CASSPEVLTYGYTF. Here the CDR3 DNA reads TGTGCCAGCAGCCCCGAGGTCCTGACCTATGGCTACACCTTC.

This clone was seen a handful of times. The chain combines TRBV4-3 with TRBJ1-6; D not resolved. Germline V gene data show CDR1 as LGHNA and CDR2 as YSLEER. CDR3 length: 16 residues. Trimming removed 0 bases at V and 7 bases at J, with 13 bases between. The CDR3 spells CASSQETGRTNSPLHF. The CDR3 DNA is TGCGCCAGCAGCCAAGAGACGGGAAGGACGAATTCACCCCTCCACTTT.

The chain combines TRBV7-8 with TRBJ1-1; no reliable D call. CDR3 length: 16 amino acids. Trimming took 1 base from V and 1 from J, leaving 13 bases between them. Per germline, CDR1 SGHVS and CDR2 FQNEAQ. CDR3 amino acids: CASSLVGWAKNTEAFF. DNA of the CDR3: TGTGCCAGCAGCTTAGTTGGATGGGCAAAGAACACTGAAGCTTTCTTT.

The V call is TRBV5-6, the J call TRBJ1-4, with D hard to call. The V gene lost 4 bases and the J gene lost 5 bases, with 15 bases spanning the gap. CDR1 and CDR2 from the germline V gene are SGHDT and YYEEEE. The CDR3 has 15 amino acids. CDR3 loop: CASSQWRGSNEKLFF. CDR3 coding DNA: TGTGCCAGCAGCCAGTGGCGCGGGTCGAATGAAAAACTGTTTTTT.

The CDR3 DNA is TGCGCCAGCAGCCAAGATCTTTTAGGGGGCGGGCAGCCCCAGCATTTT. This gives the protein CASSQDLLGGGQPQHF. The rearrangement uses TRBV4-3 and TRBJ1-5, with 7 bases matching TRBD1. V was pared by 0 bases and J by 7 bases, with 9 bases of the junction left unmatched. The CDR3 is made up of 16 amino acids. Looked up from germline, CDR1 is LGHNA and CDR2 is YSLEER.